Following are 26 T cell receptor beta chains from one sample sequenced in a study of cytomegalovirus exposure and HLA in healthy donors. Both 60 Vbeta primers and 13 Jbeta primers went into the PCR. Produced via immunoSEQ multiplex PCR; TCRdb's table is partial and in-frame only. The sample contains about 130,000 clones, over 65% of which appear only once. The material sequenced was PBMCs. Every receptor here comes from a man between 18 and 35 years old in good health and CMV-seropositive.

The chain has TRBV7-2 and TRBJ2-3; possible D gene TRBD2, 6 bases. V was shortened by 2 bases and J by 2 bases, with 11 bases between the two germline ends. Germline loops: CDR1 SGHTA, CDR2 FQGNSA. The CDR3 has 15 residues. As DNA, the CDR3 is TGTGCCAGCAGCTTATCCGGAGGGAACACAGATACGCAGTATTTT. It translates to CASSLSGGNTDTQYF.

The chain combines TRBV27 with TRBJ2-7; 7 bases map to TRBD2. CDR3 length: 15 amino acids. Germline V lookup: CDR1 MNHEY, CDR2 SMNVEV (reference sequence). With 6 bases clipped from V and 3 bases from J, the junction kept 11 bases outside the gene matches. As DNA, the CDR3 is TGTGCCAGCAGCCGGGAGGCAGTCGGTAACTACGAGCAGTACTTC. This codes for CASSREAVGNYEQYF.

This rearrangement joins TRBV2 to TRBJ2-7; TRBD1 matches 7 bases. Unmatched junction bases numbered 5, after V lost 6 bases and J lost 6 bases. The CDR3 covers 12 residues. Germline CDR1 SNHLY, CDR2 FYNNEI. Written as DNA, the CDR3 is TGTGCCAGCAGACAACAGGGGTTCGAGCAGTACTTC. Translating gives CASRQQGFEQYF.

This chain joins TRBV27 and TRBJ1-2, with D hard to call. CDR3 length: 14 amino acids. Germline V lookup: CDR1 MNHEY, CDR2 SMNVEV (reference sequence). Trimming stripped 2 bases from V and 0 bases from J, with 7 bases between. CDR3 sequence: CASSLGAANYGYTF. The CDR3 DNA follows: TGTGCCAGCAGTTTAGGTGCAGCTAACTATGGCTACACCTTC.

As DNA, the CDR3 is TGTGCCAGCACCTGGACAGGACATAACACTGAAGCTTTCTTT. It encodes CASTWTGHNTEAFF. V usage is TRBV28 and J usage is TRBJ1-1; 7 bases fit TRBD1. Trimming removed 7 bases from V and 2 bases from J; junction bases left unmatched: 7. CDR1 and CDR2 (germline): MDHEN, SYDVKM. This CDR3 spans 14 amino acids.

The chain employs TRBV6-1 and TRBJ2-5; 11 bases are shared with TRBD2. Germline trimming cut 4 bases from V and 7 bases from J; bases unmatched to any gene: 14. Germline V gene data show CDR1 as MNHNS and CDR2 as SASEGT. The CDR3 has 17 residues. For the CDR3, the DNA is TGTGCCAGCAGTGCTACAACTAGCGGGGGACTCTCGTGGACCCAGTACTTC. It translates to CASSATTSGGLSWTQYF.

Only a few counts were recorded for this clone. J is TRBJ2-1 and V is TRBV10-1, with 8 bases that match TRBD2. Germline V gene data show CDR1 as WNHNN and CDR2 as SYGVQD (reference sequence). Losses at the gene ends were 6 bases for V and 6 bases for J; bases not matched to a gene: 7. This CDR3 has 14 amino acids. CDR3 DNA: TGCGCCAGCAGCCGACCCGGGGGGGCCAATGAGCAGTTCTTC. This codes for CASSRPGGANEQFF.

The chain couples TRBV7-9 to TRBJ2-1; 11 positions match TRBD2. CDR3 length: 14 residues. In germline, CDR1 is SEHNR, CDR2 FQNEAQ (reference sequence). Germline trimming cut 4 bases from V and 7 bases from J; bases unmatched to any gene: 3. CDR3 nucleotide sequence: TGTGCCAGCAGCTCGGGGACTAGCGGAAATGAGCAGTTCTTC. Amino acids: CASSSGTSGNEQFF.

The DNA for the CDR3 is TGTGCCAGCAGTTTACGGGACCAAGAGACCCAGTACTTC. It codes for CASSLRDQETQYF. This chain uses TRBV28 with TRBJ2-5, with no clear D. CDR1 is MDHEN, CDR2 SYDVKM, per germline. The CDR3 covers 13 residues. The ends were cut back, 2 bases at V and 0 bases at J, with 4 bases in the middle.

The rearrangement joins TRBV5-8 to TRBJ1-2; D not certain. The CDR3 covers 14 residues. Germline V gene data show CDR1 as SGHTS and CDR2 as YDEGEE. With 0 bases removed from V and 4 bases from J, the gap between germline ends came to 10 bases. CDR3 bases: TGTGCCAGCAGCTTGGGCGGCCTGATCTATGGCTACACCTTC. Translated: CASSLGGLIYGYTF.

CDR3 nucleotide sequence: TGTGCCAGCAGTTTTGGAGGGAGTGGCTACGAGCAGTACTTC. Translated, it gives CASSFGGSGYEQYF. The rearrangement links TRBV6-1 to TRBJ2-7; the D gene is possibly TRBD2 (6 bases). V was trimmed by 5 bases and J by 3 bases, leaving 14 bases between them. The V gene's germline CDR1 is MNHNS and CDR2 SASEGT. The CDR3 length is 14 residues.

The V and J genes are TRBV29-1 and TRBJ1-1, with a weak D call TRBD1 (5 bases). This CDR3 spans 13 amino acids. Germline lookup yields CDR1 SQVTM and CDR2 ANQGSEA. The V end was cut by 7 bases, the J end by 2 bases, with 14 bases between. The CDR3 coding sequence is TGCAGCGCATATACGGGGGGTAACACTGAAGCTTTCTTT. Residues: CSAYTGGNTEAFF.

This chain joins TRBV19 and TRBJ1-2; the match to TRBD1 covers 7 bases. V trimming: 7 bases; J trimming: 2 bases; junction bases outside the gene matches: 4. This CDR3 region has 13 residues. Germline V gene sequence: CDR1 LNHDA, CDR2 SQIVND (reference sequence). The CDR3 region is CASTGDRNYGYTF. DNA of the CDR3: TGTGCCAGTACTGGGGACAGAAACTATGGCTACACCTTC.

The chain is built from TRBV6-5 and TRBJ1-6; a weak D match, TRBD1 (6 bases). Deletions cut 0 bases from V and 15 bases from J, with 9 bases between. CDR3 length equals 12 residues. Germline CDR1 reads MNHEY; CDR2 reads SVGAGI. In nucleotides, the CDR3 is TGTGCCAGCAGTTACTCGAAAGGGGGCCTCCACTTT. Its protein is CASSYSKGGLHF.

This clone appeared a single time. The chain joins TRBV18 to TRBJ2-7; 12 positions agree with TRBD1. The CDR3 runs 15 residues. Unmatched junction bases numbered 6, after V lost 2 bases and J lost 7 bases. The germline V gene has CDR1 KGHSH and CDR2 LQKENI. In DNA form, the CDR3 reads TGTGCCAGCTCACCAGGGACAGGGGGCTTAAGGGAGCAGTACTTC. As protein: CASSPGTGGLREQYF.

The J gene is TRBJ1-2, the V gene TRBV5-6; D is undetermined. CDR1 SGHDT and CDR2 YYEEEE come from the germline V gene. Trimming removed 3 bases at V and 4 bases at J, with 10 bases between. The CDR3 covers 13 residues. Here the CDR3 reads CASSSQVAYGYTF. The DNA for the CDR3 is TGTGCCAGCAGCTCGCAGGTCGCCTATGGCTACACCTTC.

The rearrangement joins TRBV11-1 to TRBJ2-2; D is uncertain. Trimming cost V 5 bases and J 7 bases, with 14 bases left between them. The CDR3 extends over 14 amino acids. From germline, CDR1 is SGHAT and CDR2 FQDESV (reference sequence). The CDR3 DNA reads as TGTGCCAGCAGCCCAGATCTTGGTGGCGGGGAGCTGTTTTTT. It codes for CASSPDLGGGELFF.

This rearrangement joins TRBV6-5 to TRBJ2-7, with D hard to call. This CDR3 has 12 residues. The germline gives CDR1 MNHEY, CDR2 SVGAGI. V was shortened by 5 bases and J by 0 bases, with 5 bases between the two germline ends. The CDR3 bases are TGTGCCAGCAGTCGTAGCTCCTACGAGCAGTACTTC. It translates to CASSRSSYEQYF.

The V call is TRBV18, the J call TRBJ2-5; 8 nucleotides line up with TRBD2. The CDR3 length is 14 residues. With 6 bases clipped from V and 6 bases from J, the junction kept 9 bases outside the gene matches. Germline V gene lookup returns CDR1 KGHSH and CDR2 LQKENI. CDR3 coding DNA: TGTGCCAGCTCCCCCCAAGCGGGAGACAAGACCCAGTACTTC. Translated: CASSPQAGDKTQYF.

J is TRBJ1-4 and V is TRBV5-1, with 12 bases matching TRBD1. V was pared by 7 bases and J by 6 bases, with 19 bases of the junction left unmatched. CDR1 is SGHRS and CDR2 is YFSETQ in the germline V gene. The CDR3 consists of 19 residues. The CDR3 nucleotides read TGCGCCAGCGGAGGAGGGGGGACAGGGGGCCGCGAGGAGGATGAAAAACTGTTTTTT. The encoded protein is CASGGGGTGGREEDEKLFF.

This clone appeared a few times. The V call is TRBV6-1, the J call TRBJ2-5, with TRBD2 matching over 7 bases. Looked up from germline, CDR1 is MNHNS and CDR2 is SASEGT. CDR3 length equals 13 residues. With V trimmed by 5 bases and J by 5 bases, 5 bases remained unmatched. The CDR3 loop is CASSPTSLETQYF. The DNA for the CDR3 is TGTGCCAGCAGTCCGACTAGCTTGGAGACCCAGTACTTC.

The chain uses TRBV6-6 and TRBJ1-5; D remains unclear. Per germline, CDR1 MNHNY and CDR2 SVGAGI (reference sequence). This CDR3 region has 13 residues. V was trimmed by 5 bases and J by 0 bases, leaving 5 bases between them. The CDR3 DNA sequence: TGTGCCAGCAGTGCCTATAGCAATCAGCCCCAGCATTTT. Its translation: CASSAYSNQPQHF.

The chain carries TRBV19 and TRBJ2-5; TRBD2 agrees at 8 bases. J gave up 1 base and V 4 bases, and 5 bases lay outside the gene matches. This CDR3 contains 15 residues. CDR1 and CDR2 from the germline V gene are LNHDA and SQIVND (reference sequence). The CDR3 bases are TGTGCCAGTAGTACAAGGACTAGCAGCCAAGAGACCCAGTACTTC. Protein: CASSTRTSSQETQYF.

The chain carries TRBV4-2 and TRBJ2-3, with no clear D. Trimming removed 5 bases at V and 3 bases at J, with 6 bases between. Germline-derived CDR1 and CDR2 are LGHNA and YNFKEQ. The CDR3 sequence is 12 residues long. CDR3 amino acids: CASSYSTDTQYF. In nucleotides, the CDR3 is TGTGCCAGCAGCTACTCAACAGATACGCAGTATTTT.

CDR3 residues: CASSLIGTPNTGELFF. The DNA of the CDR3 is TGCGCCAGCAGCTTGATCGGGACACCAAACACCGGGGAGCTGTTTTTT. V usage is TRBV5-1 and J usage is TRBJ2-2; TRBD1 is a possible D gene (6 bases). CDR3 length equals 16 residues. The V gene lost 1 base and the J gene lost 2 bases, with 12 bases spanning the gap. The germline CDR1 and CDR2 sequences are SGHRS and YFSETQ.

The gene calls are TRBV28 and TRBJ2-7; possible D gene TRBD1, 5 bases. Trimming cost V 5 bases and J 4 bases, with 18 bases left between them. The CDR3 has 15 residues. From germline, CDR1 is MDHEN and CDR2 SYDVKM. The CDR3 sequence: CASSTFRVRTYEQYF. Written as DNA, the CDR3 is TGTGCCAGCAGTACCTTCAGGGTAAGAACTTACGAGCAGTACTTC.